The 11 T cell receptor beta chains below come from one sample, sequenced in a study of T-cell memory formation after mild COVID-19. TCRdb re-derived calls from the 5' RACE reads in MiXCR, one entry per CDR3 protein. The sample records roughly 400,000 distinct CDR3 sequences, roughly a quarter being singletons. Sequencing was done on a sample of PBMCs or a T cell subset sorted from them (not recorded which). Receptors were obtained from an adult woman who had mild COVID-19 (a few samples of this study predate the infection). Cell type and time point are not known.

This clonotype was recorded once. The V gene is TRBV20-1, the J gene TRBJ1-1; D remains ambiguous. The CDR3 has 12 residues. Germline CDR1 reads DFQATT; CDR2 reads SNEGSKA (reference sequence). Trimming stripped 1 base from V and 11 bases from J, with 14 bases between. CDR3 in amino acids: CSARVDPGEAFF. In DNA form, the CDR3 reads TGCAGTGCTAGAGTGGACCCGGGAGAGGCTTTCTTT.

This clonotype has more than one count but fewer than ten. The chain employs TRBV5-5 and TRBJ2-2, with D hard to call. Trimming removed 4 bases at V and 2 bases at J, with 12 bases between. The CDR3 is 15 residues long. CDR1 and CDR2 from the germline V gene are SGHKS and YYEKEE (reference sequence). The CDR3 DNA reads TGTGCCAGCAGCGCCGGTCAGATTAACACCGGGGAGCTGTTTTTT. It is translated as CASSAGQINTGELFF.

CDR3: CASSRDRESRGEKLFF. CDR3 in DNA: TGTGCCAGCAGCCGGGACAGGGAGTCCCGGGGGGAAAAACTGTTTTTT. The chain is built from TRBV4-2 and TRBJ1-4; 9 nucleotides agree with TRBD1. The CDR3 has 16 amino acids. Germline CDR1 is LGHNA and CDR2 is YNFKEQ. V trimming: 4 bases; J trimming: 8 bases; junction bases outside the gene matches: 11.

V and J are TRBV3-1 and TRBJ1-5, with D uncertain. The CDR3 spans 15 residues. The germline V gene encodes CDR1 LGHDT and CDR2 YNNKEL (reference sequence). V shed 0 bases and J shed 3 bases, with 9 bases lying between them. Here the CDR3 DNA reads TGTGCCAGCAGCCAAGATGGGATTTCCAATCAGCCCCAGCATTTT. Translation gives CASSQDGISNQPQHF.

The chain links TRBV27 to TRBJ1-1; 10 bases are a match to TRBD1. CDR1 is MNHEY and CDR2 is SMNVEV in the germline V gene (reference sequence). The ends lost 5 bases at V and 6 bases at J; junction bases unmatched: 9. The CDR3 sequence is 15 residues long. CDR3 nucleotides: TGTGCCAGCAGTCCGGGACAGGGGAATAGCGCTGAAGCTTTCTTT. Translating it yields CASSPGQGNSAEAFF.

This clonotype appeared a few times. V gene TRBV20-1 combines with J gene TRBJ1-1; weak D call: TRBD1 (6 bases). This CDR3 has 14 amino acids. The V gene lost 5 bases and the J gene lost 5 bases, with 18 bases spanning the gap. CDR1 is DFQATT, CDR2 SNEGSKA, per germline (reference sequence). In DNA, the CDR3 is TGCAGTGCTCCCACCACAGGGAAACGAACTGAAGCTTTCTTT. Translation gives CSAPTTGKRTEAFF.

On this clonotype: In this CDR3 the conserved last residue, phenylalanine or tryptophan, is missing, so a read error is likely. The chain links TRBV30 to TRBJ1-2; no clear D. V was clipped by 0 bases and J by 7 bases, with 9 bases between them. The CDR3 is 12 residues long. Looked up from germline, CDR1 is GTSNPN and CDR2 is SVGIG (reference sequence). The CDR3 is CAWSVGVGGYTL. The CDR3 DNA is TGTGCCTGGAGTGTGGGCGTGGGTGGCTACACCTTA.

The CDR3 sequence: CASSLGVGSTDTQYF. CDR3 coding DNA: TGTGCCAGCAGCTTAGGCGTGGGCAGCACAGATACGCAGTATTTT. The V call is TRBV7-3, the J call TRBJ2-3, with no clear D. Germline V lookup: CDR1 SGHTA, CDR2 FQGTGA. The V end lost 2 bases, the J end lost 0 bases, and 9 bases lay between the germline ends. The CDR3 is 15 residues long. The whole variable domain, filled in from reference TRBV7-3 and TRBJ2-3, reads GAGVSQTPSNKVTEKGKYVELRCDPISGHTALYWYRQSLGQGPEFLIYFQGTGAADDSGLPNDRFFAVRPEGSVSTLKIQRTERGDSAVYLCASSLGVGSTDTQYFGPGTRLTVL.

The genes are TRBV9 and TRBJ1-1, with unresolved D. The CDR3 spans 13 residues. From germline, CDR1 is SGDLS and CDR2 YYNGEE. V lost 0 bases and J lost 10, with 13 bases in between. CDR3 protein: CASSVDPSVVAFF. The CDR3 DNA reads as TGTGCCAGCAGCGTAGATCCGTCGGTCGTAGCTTTCTTT.

This clonotype was seen a handful of times. The chain joins TRBV6-2 or TRBV6-3 to TRBJ1-1; no clear D. Germline V CDR1 and CDR2: MNHEY, SVGEGT. V lost 6 bases to trimming and J lost 7 bases, with 9 bases between them. The CDR3 is 11 residues long. CDR3 amino acids: CASRDTGEAFF. CDR3 DNA sequence: TGTGCCAGCAGAGACACTGGTGAAGCTTTCTTT.

This clonotype was detected only a few times. The rearrangement links TRBV4-1 to TRBJ1-6; D gene unclear. This CDR3 has 14 residues. Trimming pared 0 bases from V and 9 bases from J, leaving 9 bases between. Per the germline V gene, CDR1 is MGHRA and CDR2 is YSYEKL. The CDR3: CASSQEGQVSPLHF. For the CDR3, the DNA is TGCGCCAGCAGCCAAGAGGGCCAGGTTTCACCCCTCCACTTT.